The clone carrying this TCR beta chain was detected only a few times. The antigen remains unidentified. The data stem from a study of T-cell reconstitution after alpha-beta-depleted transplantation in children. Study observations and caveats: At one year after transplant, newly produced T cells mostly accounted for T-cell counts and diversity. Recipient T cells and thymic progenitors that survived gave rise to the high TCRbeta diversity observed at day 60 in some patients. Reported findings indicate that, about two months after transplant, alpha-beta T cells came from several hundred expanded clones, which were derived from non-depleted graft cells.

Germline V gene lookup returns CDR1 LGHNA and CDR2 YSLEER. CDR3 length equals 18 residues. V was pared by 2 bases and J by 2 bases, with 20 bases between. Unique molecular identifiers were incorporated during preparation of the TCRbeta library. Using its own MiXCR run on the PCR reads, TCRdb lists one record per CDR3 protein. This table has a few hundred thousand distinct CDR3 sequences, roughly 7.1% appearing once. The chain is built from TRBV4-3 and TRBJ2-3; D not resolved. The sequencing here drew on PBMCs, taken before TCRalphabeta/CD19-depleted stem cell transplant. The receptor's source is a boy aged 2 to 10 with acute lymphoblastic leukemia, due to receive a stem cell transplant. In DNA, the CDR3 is TGCGCCAGCAGCCAAACTATTCCACCCAATCTCTTCACAGATACGCAGTATTTT. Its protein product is CASSQTIPPNLFTDTQYF.